This TCR beta chain was found in a study of T cells after yellow fever vaccination. Trimming removed 4 bases from V and 5 bases from J, with 16 bases in between. The germline CDR1 and CDR2 sequences are SGHRS and YFSETQ. CDR3 size: 15 residues. Universal primer sites and UMIs were introduced during 5'RACE template-switching synthesis of TCR cDNA. MiXCR, run by TCRdb on the 5' RACE reads, gives a single entry per CDR3 protein. The table has some 300,000 distinct CDR3 sequences, 8.7% seen once. The chain employs TRBV5-1 and TRBJ2-4; perhaps D is TRBD1 or TRBD2 (7 bases each). This TCR was sampled from a young man who received the YFV17D yellow fever vaccine. The specimen comprised CD4+ T cells sorted from PBMCs, sampled 5 days after the yellow fever booster vaccination. DNA for the CDR3: TGCGCCAGCAGCCGGGGAGGGGGCTCGGAAAACATTCAGTACTTC. Encoded protein: CASSRGGGSENIQYF.